The entry below gives a single TCR beta chain sequence along with its context. The antigen this receptor binds is unknown. Per-base quality was not reported, and no clone a single base away is much larger than it. The sample belongs to a study of CD8 T cells in Susac syndrome (dated by TCRdb to the late 2010s). Context from the whole study: Whether CD8+ T cell activation and differentiation in Susac syndrome was antigen driven was tested using repertoire sequencing.

Peripheral blood CD8+ and CD4+ T cells from healthy donors, Susac syndrome patients and multiple sclerosis patients were profiled by high-throughput TCR beta sequencing. Multiple sclerosis controls were treatment-naive patients with stable or active relapsing-remitting disease fulfilling revised McDonald criteria. CD8+ TEMRA cells were enriched by FACS, while bulk CD8+ and CD4+ T cells were purified by magnetic negative isolation. Blood was collected in EDTA tubes and processed within 24 hours, with PBMCs isolated through density gradient centrifugation. PBMCs intended for TCR sequencing were cryopreserved in liquid nitrogen and were subsequently thawed in a 37 degrees C water bath. Purity of sorted or isolated CD4+, CD8+ and CD8+ TEMRA cells was at least 90%. RNA was extracted using the RNeasy kit, and roughly 0.45 to 1 microgram was reverse transcribed with random hexamers. TCR beta CDR3 regions were amplified with the immunoSEQ multiplex PCR assay covering 54 Vbeta and 13 Jbeta segments. PCR amplification bias was corrected using a synthetic template baseline for primer optimization and computational correction. Per the authors' processing: Reads were assigned to V, D and J genes according to IMGT and analyzed in immunoSEQ Analyzer, with only productive sequences retained. Clonality was calculated as one minus the Shannon entropy normalized by log2 of the number of productive unique sequences. Public and private clones were assessed among the 100 most prevalent clones of each patient and control. A clone was defined as Susac-specific if it was absent from the healthy and MS cohorts, from roughly 980 published viral clones and from other ImmuneACCESS disease sequences. The public reads were reanalyzed by TCRdb: fastp trimming at Q25, MiXCR alignment, in-frame beta chains only. All rows with the same CDR3 protein become a single entry with the most common DNA and genes. V and J calls and clone size were set by TCRdb, not the authors. Present in this sample are about 250,000 distinct CDR3 sequences, 80% to 95% of which were seen just once. Less than 0.075% of the sample is in the top ten clones.

According to the germline V gene (reference sequence), CDR1 reads SEHNR and CDR2 reads FQNEAQ. From the cysteine up to the phenylalanine, the CDR3 has a length of 14 residues. Here the CDR3 DNA is all that survives: 42 bases in frame from base 1. Cut back by 4 bases and 1 base, the V and J ends lie 10 bases apart. General findings and caveats noted by the study authors: The number of individuals in the TCR sequencing and HLA analysis was recognized as being relatively small.

The sequence came from a human donor with multiple sclerosis. The sequenced sample was CD4+ T cells from PBMCs. The V gene is TRBV7-9 and the J gene is TRBJ2-5; a confident D gene designation cannot be given. The nucleotide sequence is TGTGCCAGCAGCTCCGCATGGAGCCAAGAGACCCAGTACTTC. Protein translation: CASSSAWSQETQYF.